The TCR beta chain described here comes from a study of T cells in Graves' hyperthyroidism and ophthalmopathy. Study-level findings and limits: The blood repertoire included most of the expanded thyroid clonotypes above 0.001.

Patients having uncontrolled infection, another autoimmune disease, pregnancy or lactation were not included. Germline V gene sequence: CDR1 SEHNR, CDR2 FQNEAQ (reference sequence). This CDR3 comprises 16 residues. V was shortened by 3 bases and J by 4 bases, with 16 bases between the two germline ends. From RNA transcripts, TCR beta CDR3 regions were amplified. TCR CDR3 regions were first amplified by RT-PCR with HTBI primers. Via MiXCR, TCRdb re-called the multiplex PCR reads, giving one row per CDR3 protein. The sample consists of about 600,000 distinct CDR3 sequences, 13% to 15% of them appearing once. To note about this clonotype: What it binds is not known.

The chain uses TRBV7-9 and TRBJ2-1; D assignment may be TRBD1 or TRBD2 (7 bases each). The sample consisted of blood. This TCR derives from a woman aged 50 to 60 with Graves' ophthalmopathy. CDR3 nucleotides: TGTGCCAGCAGCTTGCTTTGGGAGGGGGCATACAATGAGCAGTTCTTC. Translated: CASSLLWEGAYNEQFF.